The 30 T cell receptor beta chains listed next were all sequenced from one sample in a study of shared clonotypes between healthy human individuals. Sequencing used immunoSEQ multiplex PCR; TCRdb keeps in-frame clones, though not all of them. Among some 1.4 million clones, more than 95% were seen once, and the ten largest hold roughly 1.2%. The material sequenced was naive CD4+ T cells sorted from blood. As for subset: CD45RA+ positively selected. The source is a man younger than 45 in good health.

This chain connects TRBV7-2 to TRBJ2-4; D may be TRBD2 (5 bases). This CDR3 has 13 residues. Germline V gene sequence: CDR1 SGHTA, CDR2 FQGNSA. V was pared by 5 bases and J by 9 bases, with 14 bases between. In DNA form, the CDR3 reads TGTGCCAGCAGCCCTAGCTTGGCTAGCATTCAGTACTTC. Its translation: CASSPSLASIQYF. Filled out from reference TRBV7-2 and TRBJ2-4, the complete variable domain reads GAGVSQSPSNKVTEKGKDVELRCDPISGHTALYWYRQSLGQGLEFLIYFQGNSAPDKSGLPSDRFSAERTGGSVSTLTIQRTQQEDSAVYLCASSPSLASIQYFGAGTRLSVL.

The gene calls are TRBV2 and TRBJ2-7, with no clear D. Germline V CDR1 and CDR2: SNHLY, FYNNEI. The germline V and J ends were trimmed by 5 bases and 7 bases, with 12 bases remaining between them. This CDR3 contains 12 residues. In DNA, the CDR3 is TGTGCCAGCAGTTACGGCGTAGGGGAGCAGTACTTC. Protein: CASSYGVGEQYF.

This sequence joins TRBV14 and TRBJ2-2; TRBD2 is a possible D gene (5 bases). The germline V gene encodes CDR1 SGHDN and CDR2 FVKESK. The CDR3 length is 17 residues. V dropped 5 bases and J dropped 4 bases, with 20 bases sitting between them. The CDR3 loop reads CASSNPVFEGSTGELFF. CDR3 in DNA: TGTGCCAGCAGCAACCCTGTCTTTGAGGGTAGCACCGGGGAGCTGTTTTTT.

The J gene is TRBJ2-4, the V gene TRBV7-2, with no clear D. This CDR3 is 16 amino acids long. The germline V gene encodes CDR1 SGHTA and CDR2 FQGNSA. V was pared by 1 base and J by 0 bases, with 10 bases between. CDR3 DNA: TGTGCCAGCAGCTTAGAGGGCGGTCCAGCCAAAAACATTCAGTACTTC. As protein: CASSLEGGPAKNIQYF.

The chain is built from TRBV2 and TRBJ1-1; no clear D gene. V lost 8 bases to trimming and J lost 4 bases, with 14 bases between them. The CDR3 extends over 13 amino acids. The V gene's germline CDR1 is SNHLY and CDR2 FYNNEI. The CDR3 coding sequence is TGTGCCAGCGGCGACCATGGAGGCACTGAAGCTTTCTTT. Protein sequence: CASGDHGGTEAFF.

This chain joins TRBV10-1 and TRBJ2-3; unclear D gene. The CDR3 is 15 amino acids. V was pared by 3 bases and J by 2 bases, with 12 bases between. Germline V gene data show CDR1 as WNHNN and CDR2 as SYGVQD (reference sequence). CDR3 nucleotides: TGCGCCAGCAGTGATGCCCTCCACCCCACAGATACGCAGTATTTT. This gives the protein CASSDALHPTDTQYF.

The chain couples TRBV6-6 to TRBJ1-1; the D is unclear. CDR3 length: 13 residues. Trimming removed 7 bases from V and 11 bases from J, with 20 bases in between. Germline lookup yields CDR1 MNHNY and CDR2 SVGAGI (reference sequence). Written as DNA, the CDR3 is TGTGCCAGCACACGAGACCCCGAGGGAGTCGCTTTCTTT. It codes for CASTRDPEGVAFF.

This clone appeared a single time. The V and J genes are TRBV5-1 and TRBJ2-1; D tentatively reads TRBD1 or TRBD2 (5 bases each). Trimming left V 4 bases short and J 9 bases short, with 23 bases between. Germline V CDR1 and CDR2: SGHRS, YFSETQ. The CDR3 covers 16 residues. This CDR3 is CASSQNTGDGTREQFF. CDR3 coding DNA: TGCGCCAGCAGCCAAAATACTGGGGACGGTACTCGTGAGCAGTTCTTC. Using reference TRBV5-1 and TRBJ2-1 for the parts outside the CDR3, the full variable domain is KAGVTQTPRYLIKTRGQQVTLSCSPISGHRSVSWYQQTPGQGLQFLFEYFSETQRNKGNFPGRFSGRQFSNSRSEMNVSTLELGDSALYLCASSQNTGDGTREQFFGPGTRLTVL.

V is TRBV29-1 and J is TRBJ2-1, with 7 nucleotides matching TRBD1. Trimming removed 7 bases from V and 2 bases from J; junction bases left unmatched: 2. This CDR3 comprises 12 residues. Germline V gene lookup returns CDR1 SQVTM and CDR2 ANQGSEA. As DNA, the CDR3 is TGCAGCGCCGGACAGGCCTACAATGAGCAGTTCTTC. This sequence encodes CSAGQAYNEQFF.

This chain uses TRBV6-1 with TRBJ2-3, with D hard to call. The CDR3 totals 14 residues. V was shortened by 2 bases and J by 5 bases, with 11 bases between the two germline ends. In germline, CDR1 is MNHNS, CDR2 SASEGT. The CDR3 nucleotides read TGTGCCAGCAGTGAACGCGCGGTCAAAGATACGCAGTATTTT. Translated, it gives CASSERAVKDTQYF.

The chain employs TRBV6-6 and TRBJ1-2, with 11 bases matching TRBD1. This CDR3 has 15 amino acids. Germline-derived CDR1 and CDR2 are MNHNY and SVGAGI (reference sequence). Germline trimming cut 10 bases from V and 8 bases from J; bases unmatched to any gene: 15. Here the CDR3 DNA reads TGTGCCACTGTCCCAGGACAGGGGGCGCTGGAAGGCTACACCTTC. Translating it yields CATVPGQGALEGYTF.

This chain connects TRBV11-2 to TRBJ2-7; unclear D gene. This CDR3 has 15 residues. Germline-derived CDR1 and CDR2 are SGHAT and FQNNGV. V lost 0 bases and J 6 bases, leaving 15 bases between the germline ends. The CDR3 spells CASSLDTVVFGEQYF. CDR3 DNA: TGTGCCAGCAGCTTAGATACAGTGGTATTCGGCGAGCAGTACTTC.

The V call is TRBV14, the J call TRBJ1-1, with a possible D match to TRBD1 (6 bases). The length of the CDR3 is 18 residues. Deletions cut 0 bases from V and 4 bases from J, with 21 bases between. In germline, CDR1 is SGHDN, CDR2 FVKESK. CDR3 amino acids: CASSQDSGGGRDRTEAFF. CDR3 DNA sequence: TGTGCCAGCAGCCAAGATAGTGGGGGGGGGCGCGACCGCACTGAAGCTTTCTTT.

This chain joins TRBV5-8 and TRBJ2-2; possibly TRBD2 for D (5 bases). V lost 3 bases and J 5 bases, leaving 11 bases between the germline ends. There are 14 residues in the CDR3. CDR1 and CDR2 from the germline V gene are SGHTS and YDEGEE. The CDR3 coding sequence is TGTGCCAGCAGCTATACATCGGGAACCGGGGAGCTGTTTTTT. Amino acid sequence: CASSYTSGTGELFF.

The chain combines TRBV2 with TRBJ2-7; 11 nucleotides align to TRBD2. The V and J ends lost 6 bases and 0 bases, in that order; junction bases with no gene match: 4. The CDR3 covers 15 residues. Germline V CDR1 and CDR2: SNHLY, FYNNEI. CDR3 in DNA: TGTGCCAGCAGGAAGGGACTAGCGGACTCCTACGAGCAGTACTTC. This translates into CASRKGLADSYEQYF. Looking up the rest from reference TRBV2 and TRBJ2-7 gives the full variable domain: EPEVTQTPSHQVTQMGQEVILRCVPISNHLYFYWYRQILGQKVEFLVSFYNNEISEKSEIFDDQFSVERPDGSNFTLKIRSTKLEDSAMYFCASRKGLADSYEQYFGPGTRLTVT.

The J gene is TRBJ1-4, the V gene TRBV9; D perhaps matches TRBD1 (6 bases). The V gene's germline CDR1 is SGDLS and CDR2 YYNGEE. V was trimmed by 7 bases and J by 5 bases, leaving 15 bases between them. The CDR3 consists of 14 residues. The CDR3 loop is CASGGLGTNEKLFF. In DNA form, the CDR3 reads TGTGCCAGCGGCGGACTGGGGACAAATGAAAAACTGTTTTTT. The variable domain in full, completed from reference TRBV9 and TRBJ1-4, reads DSGVTQTPKHLITATGQRVTLRCSPRSGDLSVYWYQQSLDQGLQFLIQYYNGEERAKGNILERFSAQQFPDLHSELNLSSLELGDSALYFCASGGLGTNEKLFFGSGTQLSVL.

With regard to this clone: Other DNA sequences within the sample encode an identical CDR3. The V gene is TRBV5-1, the J gene TRBJ2-1; 9 bases are a match to TRBD2. V shed 0 bases, J shed 7 bases, and the junction held 5 bases outside the gene matches. CDR3 length: 15 residues. Germline-derived CDR1 and CDR2 are SGHRS and YFSETQ. CDR3 in DNA: TGCGCCAGCAGCTTGGTGCTAGCGGGACAGAATGAGCAGTTCTTC. Translated: CASSLVLAGQNEQFF. The variable domain in full, with the rest retrieved from reference TRBV5-1 and TRBJ2-1, is KAGVTQTPRYLIKTRGQQVTLSCSPISGHRSVSWYQQTPGQGLQFLFEYFSETQRNKGNFPGRFSGRQFSNSRSEMNVSTLELGDSALYLCASSLVLAGQNEQFFGPGTRLTVL.

Concerning this clone: The sample contains more than one DNA sequence encoding this CDR3. The chain couples TRBV5-8 to TRBJ2-5; TRBD2 is a possible D gene (6 bases). This CDR3 contains 13 residues. Trimming removed 0 bases from V and 5 bases from J, with 8 bases in between. The germline CDR1 and CDR2 sequences are SGHTS and YDEGEE. CDR3 in DNA: TGTGCCAGCAGCTTGGGCGGAGGGGAGACCCAGTACTTC. Translating it yields CASSLGGGETQYF.

A remark on this clone: This CDR3 is also generated by other DNA sequences in the sample. The chain carries TRBV7-9 and TRBJ1-4; D may be TRBD1 (5 bases). Trimming pared 0 bases from V and 6 bases from J, leaving 5 bases between. The germline gives CDR1 SEHNR, CDR2 FQNEAQ (reference sequence). The CDR3 is 13 residues long. CDR3: CASSLAGDEKLFF. In DNA, the CDR3 is TGTGCCAGCAGCTTAGCAGGGGATGAAAAACTGTTTTTT.

The chain links TRBV5-1 to TRBJ2-3; D not certain. Between the trimmed V and J ends, which lost 4 bases and 6 bases, there was a span of 9 bases. CDR1 and CDR2 (germline): SGHRS, YFSETQ. The CDR3 consists of 12 residues. DNA of the CDR3: TGCGCCAGCAGCATAATTGGGGATACGCAGTATTTT. Its protein product is CASSIIGDTQYF.

This rearrangement joins TRBV11-2 to TRBJ1-1; TRBD1 aligns across 9 bases. The ends lost 6 bases at V and 8 bases at J; junction bases unmatched: 10. Germline V gene data show CDR1 as SGHAT and CDR2 as FQNNGV. The CDR3 has 14 residues. The CDR3 sequence is CASRPGGQGVEAFF. CDR3 nucleotide sequence: TGTGCCAGCAGACCCGGGGGACAGGGAGTGGAAGCTTTCTTT.

The J gene is TRBJ1-3, the V gene TRBV9; unclear D gene. Trimming stripped 3 bases from V and 2 bases from J, with 6 bases between. This CDR3 comprises 13 residues. Germline V gene data show CDR1 as SGDLS and CDR2 as YYNGEE. The CDR3 nucleotides are TGTGCCAGCAGCGGAGTAACTGGAAACACCATATATTTT. Its translation is CASSGVTGNTIYF.

The chain couples TRBV19 to TRBJ2-2; 7 bases align to TRBD1. Germline lookup yields CDR1 LNHDA and CDR2 SQIVND (reference sequence). This CDR3 has 16 amino acids. J lost 7 bases, V lost 4 bases, and 12 bases had no gene match. The CDR3 coding sequence is TGTGCCAGTAGTAACACGGGACAGCCCTTGGGCGGGGAGCTGTTTTTT. Translating it yields CASSNTGQPLGGELFF.

This sequence joins TRBV5-4 and TRBJ2-7; no definite D call. V lost 0 bases and J 7 bases, leaving 11 bases between the germline ends. Germline V gene lookup returns CDR1 SGHNT and CDR2 YYREEE (reference sequence). CDR3 length equals 13 residues. For the CDR3, the DNA is TGTGCCAGCAGCTTGGGTTGGGCGGATGAGCAGTACTTC. Translation: CASSLGWADEQYF.

The rearrangement uses TRBV5-1 and TRBJ2-3; 9 bases map to TRBD2. Germline CDR1 SGHRS, CDR2 YFSETQ. CDR3 length: 16 amino acids. V shed 4 bases and J 3 bases; nucleotides not matched to a gene: 9. The CDR3 region is CASSRGASGTTDTQYF. CDR3 sequence (DNA): TGCGCCAGCAGCCGAGGGGCTAGCGGGACTACAGATACGCAGTATTTT.

The genes are TRBV18 and TRBJ2-2; TRBD1 is a possible D gene (6 bases). CDR3 length: 17 amino acids. Germline V lookup: CDR1 KGHSH, CDR2 LQKENI. The V end was cut by 3 bases, the J end by 0 bases, with 14 bases between. Written as DNA, the CDR3 is TGTGCCAGCTCACCCATCCCCCCAGGGGCGAACACCGGGGAGCTGTTTTTT. This translates into CASSPIPPGANTGELFF.

The genes are TRBV14 and TRBJ2-7; TRBD1 agrees at 9 bases. Germline V gene sequence: CDR1 SGHDN, CDR2 FVKESK. The CDR3 loop spans 15 amino acids. With V trimmed by 1 base and J by 7 bases, 8 bases remained unmatched. CDR3 protein: CASSQGDRDRGEQYF. CDR3 bases: TGTGCCAGCAGCCAAGGGGACAGGGATCGAGGAGAGCAGTACTTC.

This chain links TRBV29-1 with TRBJ2-7, with 15 positions matching TRBD2. V shed 6 bases, J shed 2 bases, and the junction held 8 bases outside the gene matches. Germline lookup yields CDR1 SQVTM and CDR2 ANQGSEA. The CDR3 has 16 amino acids. The CDR3 here is CSVGGTSGRFAYEQYF. CDR3 DNA: TGCAGCGTCGGGGGGACTAGCGGGAGGTTCGCCTACGAGCAGTACTTC.

CDR3 protein: CASSLGRDGELFF. As DNA, the CDR3 is TGTGCCAGCAGCTTGGGAAGGGACGGGGAGCTGTTTTTT. The chain recombines TRBV5-4 with TRBJ2-2, with D hard to call. CDR1 is SGHNT, CDR2 YYREEE, per germline (reference sequence). This CDR3 comprises 13 residues. The germline V and J ends were trimmed by 0 bases and 7 bases, with 7 bases remaining between them. Full variable domain (rest looked up from reference TRBV5-4 and TRBJ2-2): ETGVTQSPTHLIKTRGQQVTLRCSSQSGHNTVSWYQQALGQGPQFIFQYYREEENGRGNFPPRFSGLQFPNYSSELNVNALELDDSALYLCASSLGRDGELFFGEGSRLTVL.

The chain has TRBV18 and TRBJ1-2; D unclear. Between the trimmed V and J ends, which lost 6 bases and 6 bases, there was a span of 23 bases. This CDR3 is 16 amino acids long. Germline assignment: CDR1 KGHSH and CDR2 LQKENI. CDR3 sequence reads: CASSPWTGKRWDGYTF. DNA of the CDR3: TGTGCCAGCTCCCCTTGGACGGGAAAACGTTGGGATGGCTACACCTTC.